The sequence of this T cell receptor (beta chain) was determined in a study of T cell responses to AZD1222 COVID-19 vaccine. With regard to this clone: Other nucleotide sequences in the sample specify the same CDR3.

V gave up 7 bases and J gave up 3 bases; unmatched junction bases: 2. The CDR3 spans 11 residues. Germline V gene data show CDR1 as DFQATT and CDR2 as SNEGSKA (reference sequence). Here immunoSEQ multiplex PCR was the method, and the copy in TCRdb shows in-frame clones only, minus some. The sample has about 120,000 clones, approximately 90% seen once. This rearrangement joins TRBV20-1 to TRBJ1-2; TRBD1 matches 7 bases. The source is an adult in good health. The sample was peripheral blood, taken on day 0 of AZD1222 vaccination. In DNA form, the CDR3 reads TGCAGTGTTGGGACAGACTATGGCTACACCTTC. Amino acids: CSVGTDYGYTF.